This record covers a single TCR beta chain. Profiled with immunoSEQ multiplex PCR; TCRdb holds only in-frame clones, not every one. The sample shows roughly 250,000 clones, 85% to 90% of them seen only once. Per the germline V gene, CDR1 is SGHRS and CDR2 is YFSETQ. The CDR3 contains 14 residues. The ends lost 6 bases at V and 3 bases at J; junction bases unmatched: 8. These data belong to a study of blood T cell repertoires in COVID-19. Study details: Samples came from the United States, Italy and Spain, spanning acute and convalescent COVID-19. T cells, B-cell-depleted T cells, or PBMCs supplied cDNA or gDNA.

This sequence was found in a man aged 25 to 40 with acute or convalescent COVID-19. The chain carries TRBV5-1 and TRBJ2-5; 7 bases fit TRBD2. Specimen: peripheral blood. The CDR3 is CASKTGEGKETQYF. The DNA for the CDR3 is TGCGCCAGCAAAACCGGGGAGGGTAAAGAGACCCAGTACTTC.